The 5 T cell receptor beta chains below all came from one sample that was sequenced in a study of vaccination effects on CD4 cells after COVID-19 (dated by TCRdb to between 2021 and 2022). In the ViraFEST assay, PBMC were stimulated with viral peptide pools, and antigen-specific CD4+ T cell clonotypes were then identified by expansion using TCR sequencing. After roughly 11 days of culture, CD4+ T cells were isolated with the EasySep CD4+ T cell isolation kit. Each participant received two doses of an mRNA SARS-CoV-2 vaccine, either BNT162b2 or mRNA-1273. These TCRs are of unknown antigen specificity. Library method: the immunoSEQ multiplex PCR assay. TCRdb mirrors the immuneACCESS table, restricted to in-frame sequences. Some clones are absent from its copies; in checked studies, under half trace to an unresolved V gene, and the reason for the others is unknown. The sample table records around 24,000 clones; 60% to 85% of these occur just once. The biggest ten clones account for around 23% of the sample.

The specimen comprised CD4+ T cells from PBMCs cultured with HCoV-NL63 spike peptides, sampled after COVID-19 vaccination. The sample's cell subset or site, from its label and the paper: HCoV-NL63 spike overlapping peptide pool stimulation. The receptor set was obtained from a human donor who received a COVID-19 vaccine.

This rearrangement joins TRBV5-1 to TRBJ1-3; 7 bases match TRBD1. The CDR3 runs 17 residues. After removal of 3 bases from V and 4 bases from J, the junction contained 13 bases not matched to a gene. CDR1 and CDR2 from the germline V gene are SGHRS and YFSETQ. The CDR3 region is CASSSRTGQDFGNTIYF. The CDR3 DNA reads as TGCGCCAGCAGCTCGCGCACTGGACAGGACTTCGGAAACACCATATATTTT.

CDR3 sequence: CASSNRGFGNQPQHF. CDR3 nucleotide sequence: TGTGCCAGCAGCAACAGGGGGTTTGGCAATCAGCCCCAGCATTTT. V is TRBV28 and J is TRBJ1-5; TRBD1 matches 8 bases. This CDR3 comprises 15 residues. Germline CDR1 and CDR2: MDHEN and SYDVKM. With 6 bases clipped from V and 2 bases from J, the junction kept 6 bases outside the gene matches.

V usage is TRBV10-3 and J usage is TRBJ2-5, with 11 bases that match TRBD2. The CDR3 is made up of 16 amino acids. Trimming cost V 6 bases and J 2 bases; bases outside gene matches: 8. CDR1 and CDR2 from the germline V gene are ENHRY and SYGVKD. The CDR3 DNA follows: TGTGCCATCAGCTACTTCGGGACTAGCGGTCAAGAGACCCAGTACTTC. It specifies CAISYFGTSGQETQYF.

Sample share makes this clone medium-sized. This sequence joins TRBV28 and TRBJ2-4; 12 nucleotides align to TRBD2. In germline, CDR1 is MDHEN, CDR2 SYDVKM. This CDR3 region has 15 residues. Trimming at V came to 2 bases and at J to 6 bases, leaving 2 bases not matched to a gene. Here the CDR3 DNA reads TGTGCCAGCAGTTTAGGGACTAGCGGGCTAAACATTCAGTACTTC. Amino acids: CASSLGTSGLNIQYF.

V gene TRBV27 combines with J gene TRBJ1-2; 7 nucleotides align to TRBD1. From germline, CDR1 is MNHEY and CDR2 SMNVEV (reference sequence). This CDR3 is 15 amino acids long. Trimming removed 3 bases from V and 4 bases from J; junction bases left unmatched: 8. This CDR3 reads CASSFGGGEGYGYTF. The CDR3 DNA reads TGTGCCAGCAGTTTTGGAGGGGGCGAGGGCTATGGCTACACCTTC.